Listed below are T cell receptor beta chains from one sample, sequenced in a study of T cell changes during pregnancy in multiple sclerosis. TCRdb's copy holds only in-frame clones and misses some; the assay was immunoSEQ multiplex PCR. The sample has about 120,000 clones, roughly 92% seen once. The sample in question was peripheral blood, obtained before pregnancy. The receptors originated from a female donor with multiple sclerosis, enrolled in a pregnancy study. Both conserved end residues are part of each CDR3. The D gene is left open where the match is weak. Clone sizes are given selectively: once, few, many, or a class where the clone is expanded.

v_call	clone_size	j_call	d_call	cdr3_aa	cdr3_nt
TRBV6-1	-	TRBJ2-7	TRBD1	CASSARGLRRGEQYF	TGTGCCAGCAGTGCCAGGGGGCTGCGACGGGGCGAGCAGTACTTC
TRBV30	-	TRBJ1-1	-	CAWSVGVLEAFF	TGTGCCTGGAGTGTAGGGGTCCTTGAAGCTTTCTTT
TRBV28	-	TRBJ2-1	-	CATGSYNEQFF	TGTGCCACCGGTTCCTACAATGAGCAGTTCTTC
TRBV5-5	-	TRBJ1-2	TRBD1	CASSFGTGEGYGYTF	TGTGCCAGCAGCTTCGGGACAGGGGAAGGGTATGGCTACACCTTC
TRBV19	-	TRBJ1-1	-	CASSTPQKNTEAFF	TGTGCCAGTAGTACTCCACAGAAAAATACTGAAGCTTTCTTT
TRBV5-1	-	TRBJ1-3	-	CASSSRDGGSGTIYF	TGCGCCAGCAGCTCCCGGGACGGGGGGTCGGGCACCATATATTTT
TRBV29-1	-	TRBJ1-1	-	CSVQQDLAEAFF	TGCAGCGTTCAACAGGATTTGGCTGAAGCTTTCTTT
TRBV25-1	-	TRBJ2-2	-	CASSDLAGELFF	TGTGCCAGCAGTGACCTCGCCGGGGAGCTGTTTTTT
TRBV2	-	TRBJ1-1	TRBD1	CASRTGYTEAFF	TGTGCCAGCAGGACAGGGTACACTGAAGCTTTCTTT
TRBV6-4	-	TRBJ2-2	-	CASSDWRSTGELFF	TGTGCCAGCAGTGACTGGCGGTCCACCGGGGAGCTGTTTTTT
TRBV27	-	TRBJ2-7	TRBD1	CASRPITGGYEQYF	TGTGCCAGCAGGCCGATAACAGGGGGCTACGAGCAGTACTTC
TRBV30	-	TRBJ1-5	-	CAWSTGSRPQHF	TGTGCCTGGAGTACAGGGTCACGGCCCCAGCATTTT
TRBV5-1	-	TRBJ1-4	TRBD1	CASSSETLGGFNEKLFF	TGCGCCAGCAGCTCCGAGACCTTAGGGGGCTTTAATGAAAAACTGTTTTTT
TRBV27	-	TRBJ2-1	TRBD1	CARSRQGAYNEQFF	TGTGCCAGGTCAAGACAGGGGGCCTACAATGAGCAGTTCTTC
TRBV27	-	TRBJ2-5	TRBD2	CASRPRLAGEGETQYF	TGTGCCAGCAGACCCCGACTAGCGGGAGAAGGAGAGACCCAGTACTTC
TRBV30	-	TRBJ1-1	-	CAWIGQGWNTEAFF	TGTGCCTGGATAGGACAAGGCTGGAACACTGAAGCTTTCTTT
TRBV21-1	-	TRBJ1-5	-	CASSKGRRYSNQPQHF	TGTGCCAGCAGCAAAGGGCGGCGTTATAGCAATCAGCCCCAGCATTTT
TRBV6-1	-	TRBJ1-4	TRBD1	CASSLTGTGVEKLFF	TGTGCCAGCAGTCTCACCGGGACAGGGGTAGAAAAACTGTTTTTT
TRBV19	-	TRBJ1-2	-	CASSIDRNYGYTF	TGTGCCAGTAGTATCGACAGGAACTATGGCTACACCTTC
TRBV6-5	-	TRBJ1-1	-	CASSPTQGSHTEAFF	TGTGCCAGCAGTCCAACACAGGGTAGTCACACTGAAGCTTTCTTT
TRBV7-9	once	TRBJ2-1	TRBD2	CASSLSGGYYNEQFF	TGTGCCAGCAGCCTTAGCGGGGGGTACTACAATGAGCAGTTCTTC
TRBV18	-	TRBJ2-7	TRBD2	CASSFEAGGPGEQYF	TGTGCCAGCTCTTTCGAAGCGGGAGGGCCAGGGGAGCAGTACTTC
TRBV11-2	-	TRBJ2-5	-	CASSRWDSEETQYF	TGTGCCAGCAGCCGATGGGACTCAGAAGAGACCCAGTACTTC
TRBV5-1	-	TRBJ1-2	-	CASSLAGYYGYTF	TGCGCCAGCAGCTTGGCGGGTTACTATGGCTACACCTTC
TRBV5-5	-	TRBJ2-1	-	CASSLATGYNEQFF	TGTGCCAGCAGCTTGGCGACTGGGTACAATGAGCAGTTCTTC